These 7 T cell receptor beta chains were sequenced from one sample in a study of cytomegalovirus exposure and HLA in healthy donors. It was with 60 Vbeta and 13 Jbeta primers that the PCR ran. Profiled with immunoSEQ multiplex PCR; TCRdb holds only in-frame clones, not every one. The sample shows roughly 100,000 clones, about 80% of them seen only once. Sequenced: PBMCs. Receptors were obtained from a woman between 55 and 75 years old in good health and CMV-seronegative.

V usage is TRBV10-1 and J usage is TRBJ2-3; 8 positions agree with TRBD2. J gave up 3 bases and V 4 bases, and 6 bases lay outside the gene matches. This CDR3 region has 15 residues. The germline V gene has CDR1 WNHNN and CDR2 SYGVQD (reference sequence). This CDR3 reads CASSVREGLTDTQYF. The CDR3 region has the DNA TGCGCCAGCAGTGTTCGGGAGGGCCTTACAGATACGCAGTATTTT.

This chain links TRBV7-2 with TRBJ1-2, with D tentatively TRBD1 (6 bases). The germline V gene encodes CDR1 SGHTA and CDR2 FQGNSA. Trimming stripped 4 bases from V and 2 bases from J, with 8 bases between. The CDR3 length is 13 residues. The CDR3 sequence is CASSSGQNYGYTF. CDR3 coding DNA: TGTGCCAGCAGCTCTGGACAGAACTATGGCTACACCTTC.

The rearrangement links TRBV9 to TRBJ2-1, with TRBD2 matching over 10 bases. This CDR3 comprises 17 residues. Trimming cost V 4 bases and J 1 base; bases outside gene matches: 8. The V gene's germline CDR1 is SGDLS and CDR2 YYNGEE. Here the CDR3 DNA reads TGTGCCAGCAGCCCGCTAGCGGGAGATTTTTCCTACAATGAGCAGTTCTTC. Residues: CASSPLAGDFSYNEQFF.

The J gene is TRBJ1-2, the V gene TRBV28; TRBD1 matches at 7 bases. The CDR3 runs 13 residues. J lost 5 bases, V lost 6 bases, and 6 bases had no gene match. CDR1 MDHEN and CDR2 SYDVKM come from the germline V gene. CDR3 bases: TGTGCCAGCAGCTCGGGACAGACTTATGGCTACACCTTC. It yields the protein CASSSGQTYGYTF.

This clone was seen a single time. The rearrangement links TRBV15 to TRBJ2-2; 8 bases match TRBD2. Trimming took 1 base from V and 3 from J; bases not matched to a gene: 1. Germline V gene lookup returns CDR1 LNHNV and CDR2 YYDKDF (reference sequence). CDR3 length equals 15 residues. CDR3 residues: CATSRGSGDTGELFF. CDR3 nucleotide sequence: TGTGCCACCAGCAGAGGTAGCGGGGACACCGGGGAGCTGTTTTTT.

This clone was counted between two and nine times. The rearrangement uses TRBV27 and TRBJ2-1, with 7 bases identical to TRBD2. Germline CDR1 is MNHEY and CDR2 is SMNVEV (reference sequence). This CDR3 has 14 amino acids. Germline trimming cut 10 bases from V and 7 bases from J; bases unmatched to any gene: 13. The CDR3 loop is CATGRAGEGNEQFF. CDR3 bases: TGTGCCACGGGGAGGGCGGGAGAAGGAAATGAGCAGTTCTTC.

The chain is built from TRBV30 and TRBJ1-1; the D gene is possibly TRBD1 (6 bases). Between the trimmed V and J ends, which lost 5 bases and 0 bases, there was a span of 10 bases. Germline CDR1 is GTSNPN and CDR2 is SVGIG (reference sequence). This CDR3 is 13 amino acids long. CDR3 in DNA: TGTGCCTGGGCACAGGGTATGAACACTGAAGCTTTCTTT. Its translation is CAWAQGMNTEAFF.